A single sample gave rise to the 21 T cell receptor beta chains below, sequenced in a study of spatial heterogeneity in lung cancer. Time point: blood at routine non-recurrence follow-up after resection. Via MiXCR, TCRdb re-called the 5' RACE reads, giving one row per CDR3 protein. The data hold fewer than 150,000 distinct CDR3 sequences, with more than 10% observed a single time. Here the sequenced sample was PBMCs, taken at follow-up. Receptors were obtained from a female donor with early-stage non-small cell lung cancer.

This clonotype was detected many times. This chain links TRBV4-1 with TRBJ1-2; TRBD1 agrees at 11 bases. The germline V gene has CDR1 MGHRA and CDR2 YSYEKL. The V segment lost 4 bases and the J segment 1 base; nucleotides outside the gene matches: 2. CDR3 length: 15 residues. The CDR3 DNA follows: TGCGCCAGCAGCCCCGGGACAGGGGGTAACTATGGCTACACCTTC. Translated, it gives CASSPGTGGNYGYTF.

The chain links TRBV20-1 to TRBJ2-3; 12 bases map to TRBD2. The CDR3 spans 14 residues. CDR1 is DFQATT and CDR2 is SNEGSKA in the germline V gene (reference sequence). Trimming took 6 bases from V and 3 from J; bases not matched to a gene: 4. CDR3 region: CSAEGLAGTDTQYF. The CDR3 coding sequence is TGCAGTGCGGAAGGACTAGCGGGGACAGATACGCAGTATTTT.

About this clonotype itself: A much larger clone sits a single nucleotide away, making a read error possible. The chain carries TRBV24-1 and TRBJ2-1, with 14 positions matching TRBD2. The V gene's germline CDR1 is KGHDR and CDR2 SFDVKD. This CDR3 contains 15 residues. DNA for the CDR3: TGTGCCACCAGTGATGTGGGACTAGCGGGAGTCGAGCGGTTCTTC. Its protein is CATSDVGLAGVERFF.

The CDR3 region has the DNA TGTGCCAGCAAAGGGACAGGGAACACCGGGGAGCTGTTTTTT. Translated, it gives CASKGTGNTGELFF. The V gene is TRBV2, the J gene TRBJ2-2; 8 positions match TRBD1. Germline CDR1 SNHLY, CDR2 FYNNEI. The CDR3 runs to 14 residues. With 7 bases clipped from V and 1 base from J, the junction kept 2 bases outside the gene matches.

This clonotype was recorded many times. The V gene is TRBV11-2, the J gene TRBJ2-7; 12 positions match TRBD2. CDR1 is SGHAT, CDR2 FQNNGV, per germline. With 5 bases clipped from V and 3 bases from J, the junction kept 5 bases outside the gene matches. The CDR3 totals 15 residues. The CDR3 is CASSVTSGSIYEQYV. The CDR3 nucleotides read TGTGCCAGCAGCGTGACTAGCGGGAGTATCTACGAGCAGTACGTC.

A few counts support this clonotype. V and J are TRBV6-5 and TRBJ1-2; weak D call: TRBD1 (5 bases). The germline V gene encodes CDR1 MNHEY and CDR2 SVGAGI. V was pared by 0 bases and J by 4 bases, with 9 bases between. This CDR3 is built from 14 residues. CDR3 nucleotides: TGTGCCAGCAGTTACTCGCGGGGACGCTATGGCTACACCTTC. Protein sequence: CASSYSRGRYGYTF.

This clonotype was recorded many times. J is TRBJ2-7 and V is TRBV18; 9 positions agree with TRBD1. J was trimmed by 2 bases and V by 6 bases; bases with no gene match: 8. The V gene's germline CDR1 is KGHSH and CDR2 LQKENI. CDR3 size: 15 residues. The DNA for the CDR3 is TGTGCCAGCTCTAAGGACAGGGGAGAAACCTACGAGCAGTACGTC. Its protein is CASSKDRGETYEQYV.

This clonotype was counted many times. The chain employs TRBV12-3 or TRBV12-4 and TRBJ1-5; no definite D call. The V and J ends lost 5 bases and 4 bases respectively, with 9 bases between them. The CDR3 is 13 amino acids. DNA for the CDR3: TGTGCCAGCAGTCAGGTACGGAATCAGCCCCAGCATTTT. Its translation: CASSQVRNQPQHF.

The V call is TRBV7-2, the J call TRBJ2-3; possible D gene TRBD2, 6 bases. V was cut by 1 base and J by 4 bases, with 12 bases left in between. Germline CDR1 reads SGHTA; CDR2 reads FQGNSA. This CDR3 spans 15 amino acids. CDR3: CASSLGSGAADTQYF. In nucleotides, the CDR3 is TGTGCCAGCAGCTTAGGGTCGGGAGCGGCAGATACGCAGTATTTT.

This clonotype has a handful of counts. The chain has TRBV12-3 or TRBV12-4 and TRBJ2-5, with D perhaps being TRBD1 or TRBD2 (5 bases each). The V end was cut by 8 bases, the J end by 4 bases, with 20 bases between. The CDR3 totals 15 residues. CDR3 loop: CASGERGVRGETQYF. The DNA for the CDR3 is TGTGCCAGCGGTGAGAGGGGAGTTCGAGGAGAGACCCAGTACTTC.

The chain uses TRBV7-9 and TRBJ1-1; 7 positions match TRBD1. The CDR3 runs to 15 residues. CDR1 is SEHNR and CDR2 is FQNEAQ in the germline V gene (reference sequence). V lost 4 bases to trimming and J lost 4 bases; unmatched junction nucleotides: 9. CDR3 sequence reads: CASSSIRQGATEAFF. CDR3 in DNA: TGTGCCAGCAGCTCCATTCGACAGGGTGCCACTGAAGCTTTCTTT. The full variable domain, rest sourced from reference TRBV7-9 and TRBJ1-1, is DTGVSQNPRHKITKRGQNVTFRCDPISEHNRLYWYRQTLGQGPEFLTYFQNEAQLEKSRLLSDRFSAERPKGSFSTLEIQRTEQGDSAMYLCASSSIRQGATEAFFGQGTRLTVV.

This clonotype came up many times. This rearrangement joins TRBV27 to TRBJ2-3; TRBD2 matches 9 bases. The V gene end was trimmed by 5 bases and the J gene end by 4 bases; junction bases not matched to a gene: 4. Germline V gives CDR1 MNHEY, CDR2 SMNVEV (reference sequence). This CDR3 has 14 residues. The CDR3 bases are TGTGCCAGCAGTCCAAGACTAGCGGCAGATACGCAGTATTTT. It is translated as CASSPRLAADTQYF.

This clonotype has a handful of counts. This chain joins TRBV5-8 and TRBJ1-6; no clear D gene. Germline CDR1 SGHTS, CDR2 YDEGEE. The CDR3 extends over 13 amino acids. V gave up 0 bases and J gave up 8 bases, with 6 bases separating them. The DNA of the CDR3 is TGTGCCAGCAGCTTGGCCCCGGATTCACCCCTCCACTTT. Translation gives CASSLAPDSPLHF.

The chain uses TRBV7-9 and TRBJ2-1; D perhaps matches TRBD2 (5 bases). Germline assignment: CDR1 SEHNR and CDR2 FQNEAQ (reference sequence). V was cut by 5 bases and J by 2 bases, with 13 bases left in between. This CDR3 is built from 15 residues. The CDR3 region is CASSASGSTYNEQFF. The CDR3 nucleotides are TGTGCCAGCAGCGCCAGCGGTAGCACCTACAATGAGCAGTTCTTC. Complete variable domain (other parts from reference TRBV7-9 and TRBJ2-1): DTGVSQNPRHKITKRGQNVTFRCDPISEHNRLYWYRQTLGQGPEFLTYFQNEAQLEKSRLLSDRFSAERPKGSFSTLEIQRTEQGDSAMYLCASSASGSTYNEQFFGPGTRLTVL.

This clonotype occurred many times. The chain carries TRBV3-1 and TRBJ2-1; 9 bases are shared with TRBD1. Germline CDR1 and CDR2: LGHDT and YNNKEL (reference sequence). This CDR3 contains 14 residues. V shed 5 bases and J 9 bases; nucleotides not matched to a gene: 8. CDR3 sequence: CASSSGQGMGEQFF. CDR3 sequence (DNA): TGTGCCAGCAGCTCGGGACAGGGTATGGGTGAGCAGTTCTTC.

The V call is TRBV24-1, the J call TRBJ2-1, with 8 bases that match TRBD1. There are 17 residues in the CDR3. With V trimmed by 4 bases and J by 4 bases, 11 bases remained unmatched. Looked up from germline, CDR1 is KGHDR and CDR2 is SFDVKD. In DNA form, the CDR3 reads TGTGCCACCAGTGACCGTACCGGGACAGGAGGATACAATGAGCAGTTCTTC. Translating gives CATSDRTGTGGYNEQFF.

The chain joins TRBV11-2 to TRBJ2-1; 8 bases are shared with TRBD2. CDR1 and CDR2 from the germline V gene are SGHAT and FQNNGV. The junction had 10 bases not matched to a gene; V was cut back by 2 bases and J by 7 bases. CDR3 length: 16 residues. CDR3 sequence: CASSLRAGEGFNEQFF. The CDR3, as DNA: TGTGCCAGCAGCTTACGAGCGGGAGAGGGTTTTAATGAGCAGTTCTTC. The full variable domain, its missing parts supplied by reference TRBV11-2 and TRBJ2-1, is EAGVAQSPRYKIIEKRQSVAFWCNPISGHATLYWYQQILGQGPKLLIQFQNNGVVDDSQLPKDRFSAERLKGVDSTLKIQPAKLEDSAVYLCASSLRAGEGFNEQFFGPGTRLTVL.

The J gene is TRBJ2-7, the V gene TRBV7-3; D call uncertain. The CDR3 is 15 amino acids. CDR1 SGHTA and CDR2 FQGTGA come from the germline V gene. V lost 0 bases and J lost 2, with 11 bases in between. The CDR3 sequence: CASSLTNQVTYEQYV. The DNA for the CDR3 is TGTGCCAGCAGCTTAACGAATCAGGTGACCTACGAGCAGTACGTC.

CDR3 DNA: TGTGCCAGCAGCCCCAGGGGTGAGCAGTTCTTC. It is translated as CASSPRGEQFF. This chain joins TRBV7-9 and TRBJ2-1, with D perhaps TRBD1 (6 bases). There are 11 residues in the CDR3. The germline CDR1 and CDR2 sequences are SEHNR and FQNEAQ (reference sequence). V was pared by 5 bases and J by 9 bases, with 8 bases between.

A few counts support this clonotype. The genes are TRBV15 and TRBJ2-7; D tentatively fits TRBD1 or TRBD2 (5 bases each). The CDR3 has 15 residues. Trimming pared 2 bases from V and 0 bases from J, leaving 11 bases between. The germline gives CDR1 LNHNV, CDR2 YYDKDF (reference sequence). The chain's CDR3 is CATSRSSGTSYEQYV. CDR3 DNA sequence: TGTGCCACCAGCAGATCATCCGGGACCTCCTACGAGCAGTACGTC.

The DNA of the CDR3 is TGTGCCAGCAGCCTTGGACTCCTCTCCTACGAGCAGTACTTC. Translation: CASSLGLLSYEQYF. V usage is TRBV5-5 and J usage is TRBJ2-7; the D gene is possibly TRBD2 (5 bases). The CDR3 runs 14 residues. Looked up from germline, CDR1 is SGHKS and CDR2 is YYEKEE (reference sequence). V lost 4 bases, J lost 0 bases, and 11 bases lay in between.